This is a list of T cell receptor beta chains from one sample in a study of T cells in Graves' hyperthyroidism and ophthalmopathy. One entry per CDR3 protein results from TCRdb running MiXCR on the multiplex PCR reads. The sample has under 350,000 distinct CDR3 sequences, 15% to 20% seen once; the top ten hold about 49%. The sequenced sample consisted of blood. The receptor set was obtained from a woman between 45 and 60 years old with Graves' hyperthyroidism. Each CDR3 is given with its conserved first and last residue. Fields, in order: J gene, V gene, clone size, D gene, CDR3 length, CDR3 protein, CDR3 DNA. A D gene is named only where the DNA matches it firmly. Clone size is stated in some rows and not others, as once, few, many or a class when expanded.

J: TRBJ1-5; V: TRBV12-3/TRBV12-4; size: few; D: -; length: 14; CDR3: CASSFSDSSQPQHF; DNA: TGTGCCAGCAGTTTCTCGGACTCCTCTCAGCCCCAGCATTTT
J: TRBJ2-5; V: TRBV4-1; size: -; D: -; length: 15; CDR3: CASGTAGGGQETQYF; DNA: TGCGCCAGCGGGACGGCAGGGGGGGGGCAAGAGACCCAGTACTTC
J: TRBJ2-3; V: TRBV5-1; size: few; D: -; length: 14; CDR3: CASSLEGYADTQYF; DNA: TGCGCCAGCAGCTTGGAGGGGTATGCAGATACGCAGTATTTT
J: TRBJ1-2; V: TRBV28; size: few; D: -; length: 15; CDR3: CASSPPRQETYGYTF; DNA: TGTGCCAGCAGTCCCCCTCGTCAGGAGACCTATGGCTACACCTTC
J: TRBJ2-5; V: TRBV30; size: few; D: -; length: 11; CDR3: CAWSVVGPQYF; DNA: TGTGCCTGGAGTGTTGTCGGACCCCAGTACTTC
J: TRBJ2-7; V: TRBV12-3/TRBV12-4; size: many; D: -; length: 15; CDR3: CASSPQDPLVSEQYF; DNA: TGTGCCAGCAGTCCACAGGACCCCCTTGTCTCCGAGCAGTACTTC
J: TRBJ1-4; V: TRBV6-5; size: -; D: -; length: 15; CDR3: CASSYGAGRAEKLFF; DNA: TGTGCCAGCAGTTACGGGGCGGGGAGGGCTGAAAAACTGTTTTTT
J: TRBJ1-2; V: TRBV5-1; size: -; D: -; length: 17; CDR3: CASSLGKTGTETYGYTF; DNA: TGCGCCAGCAGCTTGGGAAAAACCGGGACCGAGACATATGGCTACACCTTC
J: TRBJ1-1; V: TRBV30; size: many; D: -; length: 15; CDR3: CAWTLVEGVNTEAFF; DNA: TGTGCCTGGACCCTAGTTGAGGGCGTGAACACTGAAGCTTTCTTT
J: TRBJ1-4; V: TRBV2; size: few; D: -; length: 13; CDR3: CASNTAPNEKLFF; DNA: TGTGCCAGCAACACGGCGCCTAATGAAAAACTGTTTTTT
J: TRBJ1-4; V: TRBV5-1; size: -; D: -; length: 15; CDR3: CASSYGQATNEKLFF; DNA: TGCGCCAGCAGCTATGGACAAGCAACTAATGAAAAACTGTTTTTT
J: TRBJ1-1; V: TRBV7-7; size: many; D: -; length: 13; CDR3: CASSLAMNTEAFF; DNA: TGTGCTAGCAGCCTAGCGATGAACACTGAAGCTTTCTTT
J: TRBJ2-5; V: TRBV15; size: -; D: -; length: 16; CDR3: CATSRDQVEGGETQYF; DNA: TGTGCCACCAGCAGAGATCAAGTAGAAGGCGGCGAGACCCAGTACTTC
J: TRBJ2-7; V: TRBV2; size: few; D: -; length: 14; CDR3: CASIPRGNPYEQYF; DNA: TGTGCCAGCATACCCAGGGGAAATCCCTACGAGCAGTACTTC
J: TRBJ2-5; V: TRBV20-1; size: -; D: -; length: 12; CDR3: CSASYNQGTQYF; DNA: TGCAGTGCTAGCTACAACCAAGGGACCCAGTACTTC
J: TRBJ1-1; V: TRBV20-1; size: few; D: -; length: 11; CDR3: CSATGNTEAFF; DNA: TGCAGTGCTACGGGGAACACTGAAGCTTTCTTT
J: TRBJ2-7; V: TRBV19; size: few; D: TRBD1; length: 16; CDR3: CASSITPGQGAYEQYF; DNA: TGTGCCAGTAGTATCACCCCGGGACAGGGGGCTTACGAGCAGTACTTC
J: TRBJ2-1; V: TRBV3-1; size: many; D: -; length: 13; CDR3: CASSQDSRDEQFF; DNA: TGTGCCAGCAGCCAAGATAGTAGAGACGAGCAGTTCTTC
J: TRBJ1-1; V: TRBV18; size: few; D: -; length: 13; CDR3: CASSPGGTTEAFF; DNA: TGTGCCAGCTCACCAGGAGGGACCACTGAAGCTTTCTTT
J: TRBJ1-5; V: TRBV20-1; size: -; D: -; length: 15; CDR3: CSTISAAYSNQPQHF; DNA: TGCAGTACTATATCGGCAGCCTATAGCAATCAGCCCCAGCATTTT
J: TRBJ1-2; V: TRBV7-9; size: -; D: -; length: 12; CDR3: CASSLGGGGYTF; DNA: TGTGCCAGCAGCTTGGGTGGCGGTGGCTACACCTTC
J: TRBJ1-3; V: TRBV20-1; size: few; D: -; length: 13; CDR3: CSAWDTRVDTIYF; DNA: TGCAGTGCTTGGGACACCCGCGTGGACACCATATATTTT
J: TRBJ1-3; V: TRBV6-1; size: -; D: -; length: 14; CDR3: CASTETLSGNTIYF; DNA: TGTGCCAGCACCGAGACACTCTCTGGAAACACCATATATTTT
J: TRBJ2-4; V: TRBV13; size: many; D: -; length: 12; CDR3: CASSLGMDIQYF; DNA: TGTGCCAGCAGCTTAGGTATGGACATTCAGTACTTC
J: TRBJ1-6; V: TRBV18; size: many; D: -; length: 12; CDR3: CASSPLVGPLHF; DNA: TGTGCCAGCTCACCACTCGTCGGTCCCCTCCACTTT
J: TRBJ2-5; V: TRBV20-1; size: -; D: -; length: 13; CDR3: CSARAGREETQYF; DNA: TGCAGTGCTAGAGCGGGCAGGGAAGAGACCCAGTACTTC
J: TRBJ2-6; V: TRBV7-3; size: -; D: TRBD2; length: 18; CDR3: CAIIDGREGRSGANVLTF; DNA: TGTGCCATCATCGACGGTAGGGAGGGCCGCTCTGGGGCCAACGTCCTGACTTTC
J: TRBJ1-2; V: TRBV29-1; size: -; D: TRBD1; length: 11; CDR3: CSALTGDGYTF; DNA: TGCAGCGCACTGACAGGGGATGGCTACACCTTC
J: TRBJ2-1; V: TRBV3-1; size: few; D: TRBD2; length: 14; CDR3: CASSGLAGGNEQFF; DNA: TGTGCCAGCAGCGGACTAGCGGGAGGGAATGAGCAGTTCTTC
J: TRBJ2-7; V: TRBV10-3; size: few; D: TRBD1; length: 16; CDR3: CAISPPRGQGLYEQYF; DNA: TGTGCCATCAGTCCTCCCAGGGGACAGGGCCTCTACGAGCAGTACTTC
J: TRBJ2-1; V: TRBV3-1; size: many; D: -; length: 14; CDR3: CASSQWQGDNEQFF; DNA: TGTGCCAGCAGCCAATGGCAGGGAGACAATGAGCAGTTCTTC
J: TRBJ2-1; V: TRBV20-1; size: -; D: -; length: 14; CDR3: CSASPGTIYNEQFF; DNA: TGCAGTGCTAGTCCCGGGACAATTTACAATGAGCAGTTCTTC
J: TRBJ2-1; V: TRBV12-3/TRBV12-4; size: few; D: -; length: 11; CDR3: CASSHGQNLIF; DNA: TGTGCCAGCAGTCACGGACAGAATCTGATCTTC
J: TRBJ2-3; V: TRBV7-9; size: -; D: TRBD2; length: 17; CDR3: CASSPGGLAGSTDTQYF; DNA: TGTGCCAGCAGCCCAGGAGGACTAGCGGGCAGCACAGATACGCAGTATTTT
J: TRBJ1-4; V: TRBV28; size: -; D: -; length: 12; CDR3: CASSSWEEKLFF; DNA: TGTGCCAGCAGTTCCTGGGAGGAAAAACTGTTTTTT
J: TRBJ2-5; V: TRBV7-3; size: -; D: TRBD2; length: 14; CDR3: CASSLNGGSETQYF; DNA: TGTGCCAGCAGCTTAAACGGCGGGAGCGAGACCCAGTACTTC
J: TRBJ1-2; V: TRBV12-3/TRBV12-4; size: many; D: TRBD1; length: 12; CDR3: CASSFDRAGYTF; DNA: TGTGCCAGCAGTTTCGACAGGGCGGGCTACACCTTC
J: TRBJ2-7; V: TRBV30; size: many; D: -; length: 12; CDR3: CAWNAGSYEQYF; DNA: TGTGCCTGGAACGCGGGTTCCTACGAGCAGTACTTC
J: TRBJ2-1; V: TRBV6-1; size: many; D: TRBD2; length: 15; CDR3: CASSEGWTSIYEQFF; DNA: TGTGCCAGCAGTGAAGGGTGGACTAGCATTTATGAGCAGTTCTTC
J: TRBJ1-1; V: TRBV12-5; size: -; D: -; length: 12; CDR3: CASGFGVTEAFF; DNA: TGTGCTAGTGGTTTCGGGGTCACTGAAGCTTTCTTT
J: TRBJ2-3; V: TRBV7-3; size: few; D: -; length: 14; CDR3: CASSLFSSTDTQYF; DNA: TGTGCCAGCAGCTTGTTTTCTAGCACAGATACGCAGTATTTT
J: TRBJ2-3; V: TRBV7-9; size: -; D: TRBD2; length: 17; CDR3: CASSFGTSGEFRDTQYF; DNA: TGTGCCAGCAGCTTCGGGACTAGCGGGGAGTTCCGAGATACGCAGTATTTT
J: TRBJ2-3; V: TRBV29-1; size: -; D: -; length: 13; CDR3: CSVGSGYSDTQYF; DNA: TGCAGTGTGGGATCGGGCTATAGCGACACGCAGTATTTT
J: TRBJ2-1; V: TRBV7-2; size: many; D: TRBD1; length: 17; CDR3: CASSLQGQASSYNEQFF; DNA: TGTGCCAGCAGCTTACAGGGACAGGCGAGCTCCTACAATGAGCAGTTCTTC
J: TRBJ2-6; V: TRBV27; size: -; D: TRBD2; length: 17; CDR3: CASSSGTSFPGANVLTF; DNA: TGTGCCAGCAGCTCTGGGACTAGTTTTCCTGGGGCCAACGTCCTGACTTTC
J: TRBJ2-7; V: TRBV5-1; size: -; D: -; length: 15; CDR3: CASSPGHVEAYEQYF; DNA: TGCGCCAGCAGCCCGGGACACGTCGAAGCCTACGAGCAGTACTTC
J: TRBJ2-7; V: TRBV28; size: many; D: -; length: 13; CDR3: CASSKGGAGEQYF; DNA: TGTGCCAGCAGCAAAGGGGGGGCTGGGGAGCAGTACTTC
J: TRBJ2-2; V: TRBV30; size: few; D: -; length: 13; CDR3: CAWSLGDTGELFF; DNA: TGTGCCTGGTCGTTAGGGGATACCGGGGAGCTGTTTTTT
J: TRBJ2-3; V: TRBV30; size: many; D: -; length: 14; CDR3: CAWSVAGRTDTQYF; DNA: TGTGCCTGGAGTGTAGCAGGGCGCACAGATACGCAGTATTTT
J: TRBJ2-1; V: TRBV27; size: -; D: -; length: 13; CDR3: CASSTGFGQEQFF; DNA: TGTGCCAGCAGCACCGGGTTCGGCCAGGAGCAGTTCTTC
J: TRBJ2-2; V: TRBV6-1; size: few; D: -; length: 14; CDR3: CASSEHWRNGELFF; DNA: TGTGCCAGCAGTGAACACTGGCGGAACGGGGAGCTGTTTTTT
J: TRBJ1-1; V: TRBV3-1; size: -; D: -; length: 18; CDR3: CAGSQELGRGAGNTEAFF; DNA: TGTGCCGGCAGCCAAGAGCTTGGGAGGGGGGCCGGGAACACTGAAGCTTTCTTT
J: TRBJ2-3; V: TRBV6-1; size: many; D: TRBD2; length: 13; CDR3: CASRGRVADTQYF; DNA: TGTGCCAGCCGCGGGAGGGTGGCAGATACGCAGTATTTT
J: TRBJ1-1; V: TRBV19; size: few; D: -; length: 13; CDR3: CASSIDGYTEAFF; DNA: TGTGCCAGTAGTATCGACGGGTACACTGAAGCTTTCTTT
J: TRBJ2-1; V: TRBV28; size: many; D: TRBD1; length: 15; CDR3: CASRKGQSPRNEQFF; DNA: TGTGCCAGCAGGAAGGGACAGAGTCCGAGGAATGAGCAGTTCTTC
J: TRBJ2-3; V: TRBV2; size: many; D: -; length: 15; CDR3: CASSEQGQAADTQYF; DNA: TGTGCCAGCAGTGAGCAGGGTCAAGCTGCAGATACGCAGTATTTT
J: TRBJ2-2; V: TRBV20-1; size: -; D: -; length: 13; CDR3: CSVGGSNTGELFF; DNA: TGCAGTGTGGGCGGGTCGAACACCGGGGAGCTGTTTTTT
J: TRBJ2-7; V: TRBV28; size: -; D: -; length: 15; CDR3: CASSPARGDSYEQYF; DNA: TGTGCCAGCAGCCCCGCGAGGGGGGATTCCTACGAGCAGTACTTC
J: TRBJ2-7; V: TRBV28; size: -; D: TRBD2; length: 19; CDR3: CASSLGLVYGGGPSYEQYF; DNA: TGTGCCAGCAGTTTGGGGCTCGTGTATGGGGGAGGGCCTTCCTACGAGCAGTACTTC